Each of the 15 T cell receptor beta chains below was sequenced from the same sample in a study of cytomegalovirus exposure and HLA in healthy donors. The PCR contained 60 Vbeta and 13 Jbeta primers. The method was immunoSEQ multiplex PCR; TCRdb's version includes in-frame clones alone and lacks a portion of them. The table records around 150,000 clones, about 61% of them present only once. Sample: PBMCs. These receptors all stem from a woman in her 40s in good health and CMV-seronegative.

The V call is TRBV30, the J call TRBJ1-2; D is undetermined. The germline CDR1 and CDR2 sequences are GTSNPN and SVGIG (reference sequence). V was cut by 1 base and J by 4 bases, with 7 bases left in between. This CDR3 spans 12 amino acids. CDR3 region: CAWSGESYGYTF. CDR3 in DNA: TGTGCCTGGAGTGGTGAGAGCTATGGCTACACCTTC.

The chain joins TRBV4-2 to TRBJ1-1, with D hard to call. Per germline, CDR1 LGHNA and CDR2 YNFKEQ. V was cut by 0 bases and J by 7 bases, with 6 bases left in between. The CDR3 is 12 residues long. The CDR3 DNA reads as TGTGCCAGCAGCCAAGATTCTGTTGAAGCTTTCTTT. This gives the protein CASSQDSVEAFF.

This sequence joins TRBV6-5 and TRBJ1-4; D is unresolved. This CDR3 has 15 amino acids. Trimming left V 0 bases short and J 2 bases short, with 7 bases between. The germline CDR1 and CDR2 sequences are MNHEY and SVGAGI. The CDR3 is CASSYSGKTNEKLFF. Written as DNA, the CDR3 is TGTGCCAGCAGTTACTCGGGCAAGACTAATGAAAAACTGTTTTTT.

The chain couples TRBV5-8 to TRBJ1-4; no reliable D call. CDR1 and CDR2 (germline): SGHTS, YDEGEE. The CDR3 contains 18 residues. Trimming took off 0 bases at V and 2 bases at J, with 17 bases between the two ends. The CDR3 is CASSLGEAKRATNEKLFF. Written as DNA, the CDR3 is TGTGCCAGCAGCTTGGGGGAGGCAAAGAGAGCTACTAATGAAAAACTGTTTTTT.

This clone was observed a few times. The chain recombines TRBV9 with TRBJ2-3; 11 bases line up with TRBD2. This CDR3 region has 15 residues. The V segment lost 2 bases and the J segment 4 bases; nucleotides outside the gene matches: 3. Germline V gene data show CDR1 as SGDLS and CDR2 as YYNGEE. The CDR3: CASSVSGGVSDTQYF. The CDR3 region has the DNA TGTGCCAGCAGCGTTAGCGGGGGGGTTTCAGATACGCAGTATTTT.

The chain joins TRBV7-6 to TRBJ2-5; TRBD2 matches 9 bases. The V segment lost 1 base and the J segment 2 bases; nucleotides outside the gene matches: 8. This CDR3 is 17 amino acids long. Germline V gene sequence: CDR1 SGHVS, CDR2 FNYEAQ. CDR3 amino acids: CASSLGSKRGAQETQYF. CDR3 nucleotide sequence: TGTGCCAGCAGCTTAGGTAGCAAGCGGGGGGCTCAAGAGACCCAGTACTTC.

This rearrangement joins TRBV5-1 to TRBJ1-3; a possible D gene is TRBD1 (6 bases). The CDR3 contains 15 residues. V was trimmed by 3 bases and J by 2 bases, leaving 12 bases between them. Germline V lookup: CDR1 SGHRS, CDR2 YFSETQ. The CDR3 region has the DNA TGCGCCAGCAGCTCAGGGGAAAAAGCTGGAAACACCATATATTTT. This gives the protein CASSSGEKAGNTIYF.

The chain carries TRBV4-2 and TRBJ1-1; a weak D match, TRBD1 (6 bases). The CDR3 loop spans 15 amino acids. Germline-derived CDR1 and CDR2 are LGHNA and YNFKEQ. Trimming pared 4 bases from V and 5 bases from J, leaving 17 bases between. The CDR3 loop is CASSPKERGKTEAFF. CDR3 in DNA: TGTGCCAGCAGCCCCAAAGAGAGGGGGAAGACTGAAGCTTTCTTT.

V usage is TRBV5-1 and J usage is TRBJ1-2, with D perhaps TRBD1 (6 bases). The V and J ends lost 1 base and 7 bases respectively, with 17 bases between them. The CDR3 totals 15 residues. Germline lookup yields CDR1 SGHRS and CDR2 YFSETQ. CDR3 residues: CASSLSRTELGGYTF. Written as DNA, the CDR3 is TGCGCCAGCAGCTTGAGCAGGACAGAGCTTGGTGGCTACACCTTC. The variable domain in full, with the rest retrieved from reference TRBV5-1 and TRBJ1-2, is KAGVTQTPRYLIKTRGQQVTLSCSPISGHRSVSWYQQTPGQGLQFLFEYFSETQRNKGNFPGRFSGRQFSNSRSEMNVSTLELGDSALYLCASSLSRTELGGYTFGSGTRLTVV.

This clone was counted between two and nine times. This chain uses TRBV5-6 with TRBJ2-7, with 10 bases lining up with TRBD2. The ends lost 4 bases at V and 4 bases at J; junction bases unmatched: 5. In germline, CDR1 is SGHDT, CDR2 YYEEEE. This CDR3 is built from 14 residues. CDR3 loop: CASSHSGGPYEQYF. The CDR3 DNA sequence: TGTGCCAGCAGCCATAGCGGGGGGCCGTACGAGCAGTACTTC.

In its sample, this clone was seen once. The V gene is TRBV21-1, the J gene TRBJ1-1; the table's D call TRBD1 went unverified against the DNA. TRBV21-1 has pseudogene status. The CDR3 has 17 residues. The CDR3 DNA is TGTGCCAGCAGCAAAGACGGGACAGCCCCCGGTGACACTGAAGCTTTCTTT. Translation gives CASSKDGTAPGDTEAFF.

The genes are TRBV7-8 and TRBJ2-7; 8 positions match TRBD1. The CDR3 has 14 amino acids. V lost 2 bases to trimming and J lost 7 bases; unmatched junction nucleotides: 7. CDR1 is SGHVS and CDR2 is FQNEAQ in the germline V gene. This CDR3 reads CASSLRTGSREQYF. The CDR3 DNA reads TGTGCCAGCAGCTTAAGGACAGGGTCGAGAGAGCAGTACTTC.

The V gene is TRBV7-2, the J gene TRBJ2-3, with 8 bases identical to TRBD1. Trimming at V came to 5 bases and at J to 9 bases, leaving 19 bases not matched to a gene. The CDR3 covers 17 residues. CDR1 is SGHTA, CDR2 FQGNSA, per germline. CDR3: CASSLNPGGEFRQTQYF. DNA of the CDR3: TGTGCCAGCAGCCTCAATCCAGGGGGCGAATTTAGGCAGACGCAGTATTTT.

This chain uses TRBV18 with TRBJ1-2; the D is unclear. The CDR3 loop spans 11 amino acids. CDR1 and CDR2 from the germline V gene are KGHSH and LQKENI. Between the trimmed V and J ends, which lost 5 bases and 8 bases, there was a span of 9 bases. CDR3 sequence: CASSSSEGYTF. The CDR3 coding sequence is TGTGCCAGCTCATCCTCGGAGGGCTACACCTTC.

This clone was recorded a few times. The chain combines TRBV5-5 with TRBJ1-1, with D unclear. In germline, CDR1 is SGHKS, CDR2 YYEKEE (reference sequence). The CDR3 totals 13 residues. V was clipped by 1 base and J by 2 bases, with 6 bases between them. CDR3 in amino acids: CASSLRRNTEAFF. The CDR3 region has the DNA TGTGCCAGCAGCTTGCGGAGAAACACTGAAGCTTTCTTT.